One sample yielded the 21 T cell receptor beta chains listed below, sequenced in a study of T cell responses to AZD1222 COVID-19 vaccine. Method: immunoSEQ multiplex PCR; TCRdb's copy keeps in-frame clones and lacks some. Among 150,000 to 160,000 clones listed, roughly nine tenths were seen once. The material sequenced was peripheral blood, taken on day 0 of AZD1222 vaccination. Receptor source: an adult in good health.

This rearrangement joins TRBV2 to TRBJ2-5, with TRBD2 matching 11 bases. Germline V CDR1 and CDR2: SNHLY, FYNNEI. After removal of 7 bases from V and 0 bases from J, the junction contained 7 bases not matched to a gene. CDR3 length: 16 residues. The DNA for the CDR3 is TGTGCCAGCAAGGGCCTAGCGGGGGGAAACCAAGAGACCCAGTACTTC. Protein product: CASKGLAGGNQETQYF.

The chain couples TRBV23-1 to TRBJ2-7; D tentatively reads TRBD1 or TRBD2 (5 bases each). TRBV23-1 is given ORF status, its function remaining uncertain. Trimming removed 0 bases at V and 2 bases at J, with 17 bases between. This CDR3 is built from 17 residues. CDR3 sequence: CASSQSPGRDPAYEQYF. The CDR3 bases are TGCGCCAGCAGTCAATCGCCGGGACGAGACCCCGCCTACGAGCAGTACTTC.

The V call is TRBV6-1, the J call TRBJ1-2; TRBD1 agrees at 7 bases. The CDR3 is 16 residues long. V lost 1 base, J lost 4 bases, and 9 bases stayed unmatched. CDR1 and CDR2 (germline): MNHNS, SASEGT. The CDR3 nucleotides read TGTGCCAGCAGTGAAGGGACAGGCCCTCAGGTCTATGGCTACACCTTC. Its protein product is CASSEGTGPQVYGYTF.

The V and J genes are TRBV19 and TRBJ1-1, with 10 bases that match TRBD1. The junction had 18 bases not matched to a gene; V was cut back by 7 bases and J by 4 bases. The CDR3 length is 18 residues. Germline CDR1 and CDR2: LNHDA and SQIVND (reference sequence). For the CDR3, the DNA is TGTGCCAGTAAACCAGTCCGGGACAGGGGCCCGGCGAGCACTGAAGCTTTCTTT. It codes for CASKPVRDRGPASTEAFF.

The chain uses TRBV6-5 and TRBJ1-2; the D is unclear. CDR3 length equals 13 residues. Germline values: CDR1 MNHEY, CDR2 SVGAGI. Trimming removed 7 bases at V and 4 bases at J, with 13 bases between. CDR3 region: CASTAELIYGYTF. The CDR3 DNA follows: TGTGCCAGCACGGCGGAACTGATCTATGGCTACACCTTC.

The genes are TRBV12-1 and TRBJ1-1. TRBV12-1 is assigned pseudogene status. CDR3 length: 14 residues. The CDR3 DNA sequence: TGTGCCAGCAGCTCCCCCTCCCAGAACACTGAAGCTTTCTTT. Its protein is CASSSPSQNTEAFF.

The gene calls are TRBV5-1 and TRBJ2-1; D ambiguous. CDR1 and CDR2 from the germline V gene are SGHRS and YFSETQ. This CDR3 is built from 15 residues. The V end lost 0 bases, the J end lost 8 bases, and 15 bases lay between the germline ends. The DNA of the CDR3 is TGCGCCAGCAGCTTGGAGGGAAAGATTGTCGATGAGCAGTTCTTC. Amino acids: CASSLEGKIVDEQFF.

The chain has TRBV5-1 and TRBJ1-6; D is possibly TRBD1 (5 bases). V was clipped by 1 base and J by 7 bases, with 12 bases between them. This CDR3 has 15 residues. From germline, CDR1 is SGHRS and CDR2 YFSETQ. The CDR3 protein is CASSLRWDQNSPLHF. The CDR3 DNA reads as TGCGCCAGCAGCTTGCGCTGGGACCAAAATTCACCCCTCCACTTT.

This sequence joins TRBV5-6 and TRBJ1-5; D may be TRBD1 (5 bases). Between the trimmed V and J ends, which lost 7 bases and 0 bases, there was a span of 11 bases. The length of the CDR3 is 14 residues. CDR1 is SGHDT, CDR2 YYEEEE, per germline. The CDR3 is CASYPRGSNQPQHF. In DNA form, the CDR3 reads TGTGCCAGCTACCCGAGGGGTAGCAATCAGCCCCAGCATTTT.

The V gene is TRBV9, the J gene TRBJ1-1; 7 positions agree with TRBD1. Germline CDR1 reads SGDLS; CDR2 reads YYNGEE. This CDR3 is built from 17 residues. The trim removed 6 bases at V and 1 base at J, leaving 15 bases unmatched. CDR3 amino acids: CASTAFRQGCWNTEAFF. CDR3 bases: TGTGCCAGCACAGCTTTTAGACAGGGTTGCTGGAACACTGAAGCTTTCTTT. The full variable domain, with the rest looked up from reference TRBV9 and TRBJ1-1, is DSGVTQTPKHLITATGQRVTLRCSPRSGDLSVYWYQQSLDQGLQFLIQYYNGEERAKGNILERFSAQQFPDLHSELNLSSLELGDSALYFCASTAFRQGCWNTEAFFGQGTRLTVV.

The rearrangement joins TRBV4-1 to TRBJ2-2, with TRBD2 as a possible D gene (5 bases). The length of the CDR3 is 14 residues. V was cut by 1 base and J by 6 bases, with 9 bases left in between. Germline CDR1 is MGHRA and CDR2 is YSYEKL. CDR3 nucleotides: TGCGCCAGCAGCCAAGTACGGGGTCCCGGGGAGCTGTTTTTT. Its protein product is CASSQVRGPGELFF.

This clone was seen once. The chain links TRBV19 to TRBJ1-5; D not certain. CDR1 and CDR2 (germline): LNHDA, SQIVND (reference sequence). This CDR3 has 15 residues. Trimming took 3 bases from V and 0 from J, leaving 9 bases between them. Here the CDR3 reads CASSISASSNQPQHF. The DNA of the CDR3 is TGTGCCAGTAGTATCAGCGCCTCTAGCAATCAGCCCCAGCATTTT.

The rearrangement links TRBV7-9 to TRBJ1-1, with TRBD1 as a possible D gene (6 bases). Trimming removed 5 bases at V and 4 bases at J, with 11 bases between. CDR1 and CDR2 (germline): SEHNR, FQNEAQ (reference sequence). The CDR3 runs to 13 residues. The CDR3: CASSQGGGTEAFF. The CDR3 coding sequence is TGTGCCAGCAGCCAGGGAGGGGGCACTGAAGCTTTCTTT.

The chain links TRBV3-1 (or the pseudogene TRBV3-2) to TRBJ2-5; 7 bases agree with TRBD2. The CDR3 loop spans 15 amino acids. The V and J ends lost 5 bases and 5 bases, in that order; junction bases with no gene match: 11. Germline-derived CDR1 and CDR2 are LGHDT and YNNKEL (reference sequence). The CDR3: CASSFPPGGRETQYF. In DNA, the CDR3 is TGTGCCAGCAGCTTCCCTCCGGGGGGTCGGGAGACCCAGTACTTC.

The chain has TRBV14 and TRBJ2-3; perhaps TRBD1 as D (5 bases). The V gene lost 0 bases and the J gene lost 6 bases, with 13 bases spanning the gap. Per germline, CDR1 SGHDN and CDR2 FVKESK. This CDR3 is built from 15 residues. CDR3 nucleotide sequence: TGTGCCAGCAGCCAAGACTGGGGCGCCAGTGATACGCAGTATTTT. Amino acids: CASSQDWGASDTQYF.

The chain joins TRBV9 to TRBJ2-5, with D unresolved. CDR3 length: 15 amino acids. The germline gives CDR1 SGDLS, CDR2 YYNGEE. The V gene lost 7 bases and the J gene lost 5 bases, with 21 bases spanning the gap. The CDR3 region is CASVRSLGYGETQYF. In DNA form, the CDR3 reads TGTGCCAGCGTCCGCTCCTTGGGTTATGGGGAGACCCAGTACTTC.

CDR3 region: CASSQASGQNSPLHF. The CDR3 nucleotides read TGCGCCAGCAGCCAAGCTTCCGGACAGAATTCACCCCTCCACTTT. The V gene is TRBV4-1, the J gene TRBJ1-6, with a tentative D call TRBD1 (6 bases). Trimming left V 1 base short and J 7 bases short, with 11 bases between. The CDR3 totals 15 residues. CDR1 MGHRA and CDR2 YSYEKL come from the germline V gene.

This clone has more than one count but fewer than ten. This chain joins TRBV7-9 and TRBJ1-2, with no clear D. The CDR3 has 15 residues. Trimming removed 5 bases from V and 8 bases from J, with 21 bases in between. CDR1 SEHNR and CDR2 FQNEAQ come from the germline V gene (reference sequence). For the CDR3, the DNA is TGTGCCAGCAGCCCGTCACGGGATTTTTTTGGAGGCTACACCTTC. Translated: CASSPSRDFFGGYTF. Full variable domain (remainder filled in from reference TRBV7-9 and TRBJ1-2): DTGVSQNPRHKITKRGQNVTFRCDPISEHNRLYWYRQTLGQGPEFLTYFQNEAQLEKSRLLSDRFSAERPKGSFSTLEIQRTEQGDSAMYLCASSPSRDFFGGYTFGSGTRLTVV.

This clone was observed once. V usage is TRBV9 and J usage is TRBJ1-2; no firm D call. V lost 2 bases, J lost 0 bases, and 5 bases lay in between. The CDR3 is 13 amino acids. The V gene's germline CDR1 is SGDLS and CDR2 YYNGEE. The CDR3 spells CASSVDANYGYTF. The CDR3 bases are TGTGCCAGCAGCGTGGATGCTAACTATGGCTACACCTTC.

This clone has just one count. A read error may produce the germline difference seen at one junction end. This chain connects TRBV7-2 to TRBJ2-2; D ambiguous. The CDR3 extends over 13 amino acids. The V gene's germline CDR1 is SGHTA and CDR2 FQGNSA. The CDR3 reads CASRLGRTGELFF. The CDR3 region has the DNA TGTGCCAGCAGATTAGGCAGGACCGGGGAGCTGTTTTTT.

This chain's CDR3 is CARKTGRNTEAFF. CDR3 DNA sequence: TGTGCCAGGAAGACAGGGAGGAACACTGAAGCTTTCTTT. This chain joins TRBV2 and TRBJ1-1; 7 nucleotides agree with TRBD1. Germline values: CDR1 SNHLY, CDR2 FYNNEI. Germline trimming cut 9 bases from V and 1 base from J; bases unmatched to any gene: 5. This CDR3 is 13 amino acids long.